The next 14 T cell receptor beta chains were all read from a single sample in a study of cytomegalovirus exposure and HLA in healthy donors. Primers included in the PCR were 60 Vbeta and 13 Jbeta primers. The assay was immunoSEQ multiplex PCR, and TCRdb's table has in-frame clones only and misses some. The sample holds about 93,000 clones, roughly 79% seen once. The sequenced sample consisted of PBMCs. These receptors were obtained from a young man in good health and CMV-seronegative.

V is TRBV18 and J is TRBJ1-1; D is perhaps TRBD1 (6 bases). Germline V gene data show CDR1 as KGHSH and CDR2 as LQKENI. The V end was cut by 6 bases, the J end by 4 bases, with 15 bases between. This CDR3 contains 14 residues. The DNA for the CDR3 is TGTGCCAGCTCGTATTCACAGGGTGGCACTGAAGCTTTCTTT. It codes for CASSYSQGGTEAFF.

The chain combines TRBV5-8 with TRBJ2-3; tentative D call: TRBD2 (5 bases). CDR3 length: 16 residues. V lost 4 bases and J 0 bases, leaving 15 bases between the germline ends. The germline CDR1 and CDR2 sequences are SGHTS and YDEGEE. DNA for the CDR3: TGTGCCAGCAGCCACGGATGGTGGACTAGCACAGATACGCAGTATTTT. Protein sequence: CASSHGWWTSTDTQYF.

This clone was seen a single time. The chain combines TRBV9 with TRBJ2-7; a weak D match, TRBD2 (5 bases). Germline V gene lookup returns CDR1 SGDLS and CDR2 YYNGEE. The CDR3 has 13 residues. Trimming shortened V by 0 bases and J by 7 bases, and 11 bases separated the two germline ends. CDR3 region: CASSVAGSGEQYF. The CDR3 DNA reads TGTGCCAGCAGCGTAGCGGGGTCCGGGGAGCAGTACTTC.

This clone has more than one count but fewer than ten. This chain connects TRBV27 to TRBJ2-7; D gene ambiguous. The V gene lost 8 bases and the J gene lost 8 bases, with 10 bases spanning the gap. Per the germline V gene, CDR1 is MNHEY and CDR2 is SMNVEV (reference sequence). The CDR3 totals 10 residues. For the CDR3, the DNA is TGTGCCAGCGGCCTGAGGCAGCAGTACTTC. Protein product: CASGLRQQYF.

In DNA, the CDR3 is TGCGCCAGCAGCCATTTGGGACTAGCGGGGGGGAAGTCCTCCTACAATGAGCAGTTCTTC. It is translated as CASSHLGLAGGKSSYNEQFF. The genes are TRBV4-1 and TRBJ2-1; 16 bases are a match to TRBD2. Unmatched junction bases numbered 8, after V lost 3 bases and J lost 0 bases. Per the germline V gene, CDR1 is MGHRA and CDR2 is YSYEKL. CDR3 size: 20 residues.

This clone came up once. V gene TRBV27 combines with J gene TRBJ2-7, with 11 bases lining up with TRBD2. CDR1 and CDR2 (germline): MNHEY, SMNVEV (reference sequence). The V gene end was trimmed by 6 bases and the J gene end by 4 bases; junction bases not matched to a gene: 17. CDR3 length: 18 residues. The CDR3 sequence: CASSRLSSGGSPRYEQYF. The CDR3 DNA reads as TGTGCCAGCAGCCGCCTCTCTAGCGGGGGGTCCCCCAGATACGAGCAGTACTTC.

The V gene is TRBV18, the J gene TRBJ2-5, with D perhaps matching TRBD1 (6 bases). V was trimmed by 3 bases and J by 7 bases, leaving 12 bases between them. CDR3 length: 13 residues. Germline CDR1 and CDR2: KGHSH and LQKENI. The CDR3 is CASSPPQGGTQYF. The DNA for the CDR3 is TGTGCCAGCTCACCGCCACAGGGTGGGACCCAGTACTTC.

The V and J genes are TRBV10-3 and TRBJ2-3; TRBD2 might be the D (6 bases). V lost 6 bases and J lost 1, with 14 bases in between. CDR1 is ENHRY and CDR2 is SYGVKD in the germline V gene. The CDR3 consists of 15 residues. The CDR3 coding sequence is TGTGCCATCAGAGGGACTTCTACCCGCACAGATACGCAGTATTTT. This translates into CAIRGTSTRTDTQYF.

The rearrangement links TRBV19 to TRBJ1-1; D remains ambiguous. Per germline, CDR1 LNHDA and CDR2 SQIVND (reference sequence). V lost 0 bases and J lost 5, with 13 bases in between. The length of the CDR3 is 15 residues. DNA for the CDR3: TGTGCCAGTAGTATAGATTCCCGGGTGTGGACTGAAGCTTTCTTT. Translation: CASSIDSRVWTEAFF.

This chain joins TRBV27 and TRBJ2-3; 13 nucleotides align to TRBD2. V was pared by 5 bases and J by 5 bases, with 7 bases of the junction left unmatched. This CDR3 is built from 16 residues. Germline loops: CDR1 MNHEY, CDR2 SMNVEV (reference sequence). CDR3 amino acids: CASSLGTSGTKDTQYF. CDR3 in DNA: TGTGCCAGCAGTCTCGGGACTAGCGGGACAAAAGATACGCAGTATTTT.

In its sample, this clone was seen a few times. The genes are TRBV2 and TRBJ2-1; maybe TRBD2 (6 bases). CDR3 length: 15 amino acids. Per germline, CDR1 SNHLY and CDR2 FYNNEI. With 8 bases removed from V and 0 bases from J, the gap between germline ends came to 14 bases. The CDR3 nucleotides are TGTGCCAGCGGAATAGCGGAGAGCTCCTACAATGAGCAGTTCTTC. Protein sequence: CASGIAESSYNEQFF.

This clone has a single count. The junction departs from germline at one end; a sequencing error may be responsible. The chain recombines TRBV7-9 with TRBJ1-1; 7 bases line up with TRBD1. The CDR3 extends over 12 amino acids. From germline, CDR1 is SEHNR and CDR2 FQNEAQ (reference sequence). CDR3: CSSSLGTAEAFF. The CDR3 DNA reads TGTTCCAGCAGCCTTGGGACAGCTGAAGCTTTCTTT.

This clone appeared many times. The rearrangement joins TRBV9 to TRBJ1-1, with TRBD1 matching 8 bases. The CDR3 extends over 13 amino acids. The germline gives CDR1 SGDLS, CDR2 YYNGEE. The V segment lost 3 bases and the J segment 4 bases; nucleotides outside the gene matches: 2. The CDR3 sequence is CASSGTGGTEAFF. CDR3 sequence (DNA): TGTGCCAGCAGCGGTACAGGGGGCACTGAAGCTTTCTTT.

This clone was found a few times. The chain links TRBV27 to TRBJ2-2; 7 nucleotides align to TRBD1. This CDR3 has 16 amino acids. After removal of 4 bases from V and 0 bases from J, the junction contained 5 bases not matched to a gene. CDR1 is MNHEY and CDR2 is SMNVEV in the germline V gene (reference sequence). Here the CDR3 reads CASSSRQGTNTGELFF. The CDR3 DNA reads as TGTGCCAGCAGTTCTAGACAGGGTACGAACACCGGGGAGCTGTTTTTT.